These T cell receptor beta chains were read from a single sample in a study of blood T cells in healthy people across ages. From the 5' RACE reads, TCRdb called clonotypes with MiXCR, one entry per CDR3 protein. Among approximately 900,000 distinct CDR3 sequences, approximately 49% were seen once, and the ten largest hold 13%. Input material: blood. Receptors were obtained from a young man in good health. Each CDR3 is given with its conserved first and last residue. Expanded clones get a size class; other rows say once, few or many, or leave the size out.

V gene: TRBV7-7
J gene: TRBJ2-1
CDR3 length: 13
clone size: few
CDR3 protein: CASSETSTGEQFF

V gene: TRBV7-2
J gene: TRBJ2-1
CDR3 length: 14
clone size: -
CDR3 protein: CASSVAAGANEQFF

V gene: TRBV28
J gene: TRBJ2-7
CDR3 length: 15
clone size: -
CDR3 protein: CASRFPGTGGSEQYF

V gene: TRBV6-5
J gene: TRBJ2-3
CDR3 length: 15
clone size: few
CDR3 protein: CASSYGTGEPDTQYF

V gene: TRBV20-1
J gene: TRBJ2-3
CDR3 length: 16
clone size: few
CDR3 protein: CSARDGSGESTDTQYF

V gene: TRBV6-6
J gene: TRBJ2-7
CDR3 length: 16
clone size: -
CDR3 protein: CASSFPTSGGTYEQYF

V gene: TRBV6-2/TRBV6-3
J gene: TRBJ2-3
CDR3 length: 14
clone size: -
CDR3 protein: CASSDSTSTDTQYF

V gene: TRBV7-2
J gene: TRBJ2-7
CDR3 length: 14
clone size: few
CDR3 protein: CASSLETGNYEQYF

V gene: TRBV10-3
J gene: TRBJ1-5
CDR3 length: 14
clone size: few
CDR3 protein: CAISEGQGDQPQHF

V gene: TRBV28
J gene: TRBJ1-5
CDR3 length: 14
clone size: -
CDR3 protein: CVSTAAGGRQPQHF

V gene: TRBV4-2
J gene: TRBJ2-3
CDR3 length: 19
clone size: few
CDR3 protein: CASSLSGLAGGPATDTQYF

V gene: TRBV7-2
J gene: TRBJ2-5
CDR3 length: 15
clone size: -
CDR3 protein: CASSLNRQGAETQYF

V gene: TRBV28
J gene: TRBJ2-7
CDR3 length: 12
clone size: few
CDR3 protein: CASLDSNYEQYF

V gene: TRBV3-1
J gene: TRBJ2-7
CDR3 length: 13
clone size: many
CDR3 protein: CASSQTGLIEQYF

V gene: TRBV28
J gene: TRBJ2-2
CDR3 length: 17
clone size: few
CDR3 protein: CASSPPAGLTNTGELFF